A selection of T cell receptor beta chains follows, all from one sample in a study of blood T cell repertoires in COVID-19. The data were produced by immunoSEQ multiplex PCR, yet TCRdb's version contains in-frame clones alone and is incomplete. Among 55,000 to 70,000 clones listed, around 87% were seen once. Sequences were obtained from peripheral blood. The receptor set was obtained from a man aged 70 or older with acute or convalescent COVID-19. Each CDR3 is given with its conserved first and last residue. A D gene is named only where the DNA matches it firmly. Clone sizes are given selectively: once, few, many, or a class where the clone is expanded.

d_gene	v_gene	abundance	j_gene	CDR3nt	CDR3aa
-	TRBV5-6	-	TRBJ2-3	TGTGCCAGCGGAAAAACAACTATAGGCTATTTT	CASGKTTIGYF
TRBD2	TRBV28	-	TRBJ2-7	TGTGCCAGCAGTACCGGGACTAGCGGGAAGTACGAGCAGTACTTC	CASSTGTSGKYEQYF
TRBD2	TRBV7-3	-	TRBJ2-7	TGTGCCAGCAGCTCATCGGTGGGAGGGGAGCAGTACTTC	CASSSSVGGEQYF
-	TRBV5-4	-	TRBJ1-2	TGTGCCAGCAGCGAGGGGCCCGCGGGGAACTATGGCTACACCTTC	CASSEGPAGNYGYTF
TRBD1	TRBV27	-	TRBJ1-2	TGTGCCAGCAGTAGACAGGGGGTCTATGGCTACACCTTC	CASSRQGVYGYTF
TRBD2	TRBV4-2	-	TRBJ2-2	TGTGCCAGCAGCCAGGGACTAGCGGGAGATTTCGCGAACACCGGGGAGCTGTTTTTT	CASSQGLAGDFANTGELFF
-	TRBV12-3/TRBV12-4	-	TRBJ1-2	TGTGCCAGCAGTTACACTAACTATGGCTACACCTTC	CASSYTNYGYTF
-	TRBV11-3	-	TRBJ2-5	TGTGCCAGCAGCTTAGATCACGGCCAAGAGACCCAGTACTTC	CASSLDHGQETQYF
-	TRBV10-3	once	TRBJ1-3	TGTGCCACCCAAGGGGCCTCTGGAAACACCATATATTTT	CATQGASGNTIYF
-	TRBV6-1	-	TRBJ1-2	TGTGCCAGCAGTGAATCCGGGAACTATGGCTACACCTTC	CASSESGNYGYTF
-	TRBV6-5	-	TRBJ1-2	TGTGCCACCCACGATGGAGGGGCGGGCTATGGCTACACCTTC	CATHDGGAGYGYTF
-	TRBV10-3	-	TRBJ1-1	TGTGCCATAGCGCCGCTCCCAGGGACTGAAGCTTTCTTT	CAIAPLPGTEAFF
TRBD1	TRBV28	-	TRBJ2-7	TGTGCCAGCAGTCCTAGACAGGGGTACTACGAGCAGTACTTC	CASSPRQGYYEQYF
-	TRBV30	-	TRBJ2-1	TGTGCCTGGAGTGTACAGTGGGGGGCCTACAATGAGCAGTTCTTC	CAWSVQWGAYNEQFF
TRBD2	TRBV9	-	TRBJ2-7	TGTGCCAGCAGCGTAGGAAGCGGGGGGGCCTACGAGCAGTACTTC	CASSVGSGGAYEQYF
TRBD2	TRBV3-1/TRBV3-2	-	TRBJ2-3	TGTGCCAGCAGCTTAAGCGGGGGGGCCTCAGATACGCAGTATTTT	CASSLSGGASDTQYF
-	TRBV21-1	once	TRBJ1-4	TGTGCCAGCAGCAACCATGGGGGAGGGCTTGAAAAACTGTTTTTT	CASSNHGGGLEKLFF
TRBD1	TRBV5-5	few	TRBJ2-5	TGTGCCAGCAGGCCCGGGACAGGGCATTTTAACCAAGAGACCCAGTACTTC	CASRPGTGHFNQETQYF
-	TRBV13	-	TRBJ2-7	TGTGCCAGCAGCTGGTCTGGGCCGGGGAGACCCGAGCAGTACTTC	CASSWSGPGRPEQYF
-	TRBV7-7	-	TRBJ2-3	TGTGCCAGCAGCTACGGGCCTCTCGGTAGCGCAGATACGCAGTATTTT	CASSYGPLGSADTQYF
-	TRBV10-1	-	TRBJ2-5	TGCGCCAGCAGTGCAGGTCGTCAAGAGACCCAGTACTTC	CASSAGRQETQYF
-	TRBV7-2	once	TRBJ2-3	TGTGCCAGCAGCCCAATGAGGGATACGCAGTATTTT	CASSPMRDTQYF
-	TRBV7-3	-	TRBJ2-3	TGTGCCAGCAGCTTGGGGGGTTGGACAGATACGCAGTATTTT	CASSLGGWTDTQYF
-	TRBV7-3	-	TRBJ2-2	TGTGCCAGCAGCTTAGAGGCCCTGGGCGGGGAGCTGTTTTTT	CASSLEALGGELFF
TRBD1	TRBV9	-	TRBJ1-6	TGTGCCAGCAGCGTGACAGGGGCTGTCTCACCCCTCCACTTT	CASSVTGAVSPLHF
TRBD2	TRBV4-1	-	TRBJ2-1	TGCGCCAGCAGCCAGTATAGCGGGAGGGGTAAAGTTGAGCAGTTCTTC	CASSQYSGRGKVEQFF
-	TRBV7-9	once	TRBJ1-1	TGTGCCAGCACCTTGACGCAGGGGAACACTGAAGCTTTCTTT	CASTLTQGNTEAFF
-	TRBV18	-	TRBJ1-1	TGTGCCAGCTCACCTCCAACAGGGAACACTGAAGCTTTCTTT	CASSPPTGNTEAFF